Each of the 10 T cell receptor beta chains below was sequenced from the same sample in a study of blood T cell repertoires in COVID-19. Clones were sequenced by immunoSEQ multiplex PCR, and TCRdb holds only the in-frame ones, with some missing. The data show around 250,000 clones, with 88% seen just once and 0.65% to 0.8% held by the top ten. Sequenced: peripheral blood. The source of these receptors is a human donor in a cohort sampled during active COVID-19.

The chain recombines TRBV6-5 with TRBJ2-3, with 8 bases matching TRBD1. V lost 5 bases to trimming and J lost 2 bases; unmatched junction nucleotides: 6. The CDR3 totals 15 residues. Germline V gene lookup returns CDR1 MNHEY and CDR2 SVGAGI. CDR3 nucleotide sequence: TGTGCCAGCAGTCCCCGACAGGGGAACACAGATACGCAGTATTTT. It translates to CASSPRQGNTDTQYF.

The rearrangement joins TRBV13 to TRBJ2-7; TRBD2 might be the D (6 bases). This CDR3 spans 14 amino acids. The germline V gene has CDR1 PRHDT and CDR2 FYEKMQ (reference sequence). Trimming removed 5 bases at V and 2 bases at J, with 13 bases between. The CDR3 protein is CASSLGLSTYEQYF. CDR3 in DNA: TGTGCCAGCAGCCTTGGACTAAGTACCTACGAGCAGTACTTC.

The chain has TRBV6-5 and TRBJ1-6; D is undetermined. The CDR3 contains 15 residues. Per germline, CDR1 MNHEY and CDR2 SVGAGI. V gave up 3 bases and J gave up 0 bases, with 6 bases separating them. The CDR3 DNA sequence: TGTGCCAGCAGTTATCAGCGCTCCTATAATTCACCCCTCCACTTT. This gives the protein CASSYQRSYNSPLHF.

The chain links TRBV5-1 to TRBJ1-6; D might be TRBD1 (5 bases). The V gene's germline CDR1 is SGHRS and CDR2 YFSETQ. CDR3 length equals 15 residues. V lost 0 bases, J lost 10 bases, and 14 bases lay in between. The CDR3 DNA follows: TGCGCCAGCAGCTTGGTGGGGGAGGAGGTCTCACCCCTCCACTTT. Amino acid sequence: CASSLVGEEVSPLHF.

The V and J genes are TRBV7-9 and TRBJ1-2; the D is unclear. CDR1 SEHNR and CDR2 FQNEAQ come from the germline V gene (reference sequence). The CDR3 is 14 amino acids. Trimming cost V 3 bases and J 6 bases, with 14 bases left between them. CDR3 bases: TGTGCCAGCAGCTTCGACCCGCTCGAGGATGGCTACACCTTC. Protein product: CASSFDPLEDGYTF.

J is TRBJ1-1 and V is TRBV9, with a tentative D call TRBD1 (5 bases). Germline assignment: CDR1 SGDLS and CDR2 YYNGEE. V was cut by 5 bases and J by 2 bases, with 19 bases left in between. CDR3 length: 16 residues. This chain's CDR3 is CASSSSKQVLNTEAFF. The CDR3 DNA is TGTGCCAGCAGTTCTTCAAAACAGGTTCTAAACACTGAAGCTTTCTTT.

CDR3 bases: TGTGCCAGCAGCGTTCATCCCAGGGCCTACGAGCAGTACTTC. Its protein product is CASSVHPRAYEQYF. V gene TRBV9 combines with J gene TRBJ2-7; D may be TRBD1 (5 bases). V dropped 2 bases and J dropped 2 bases, with 11 bases sitting between them. Looked up from germline, CDR1 is SGDLS and CDR2 is YYNGEE. The CDR3 consists of 14 residues.

This clone has just a few counts. The chain joins TRBV7-6 to TRBJ2-6, with no clear D. Trimming left V 1 base short and J 1 base short, with 8 bases between. Per germline, CDR1 SGHVS and CDR2 FNYEAQ. There are 16 residues in the CDR3. The CDR3 DNA follows: TGTGCCAGCAGCTTAGGACGACTTTCTGGGGCCAACGTCCTGACTTTC. Its protein is CASSLGRLSGANVLTF.

V is TRBV7-9 and J is TRBJ1-1; no firm D call. V lost 2 bases and J 6 bases, leaving 13 bases between the germline ends. The CDR3 length is 14 residues. The germline gives CDR1 SEHNR, CDR2 FQNEAQ (reference sequence). CDR3 region: CASSLPARSPEAFF. CDR3 nucleotide sequence: TGTGCCAGCAGCTTACCCGCCAGGTCTCCTGAAGCTTTCTTT. The full variable domain, with the rest looked up from reference TRBV7-9 and TRBJ1-1, is DTGVSQNPRHKITKRGQNVTFRCDPISEHNRLYWYRQTLGQGPEFLTYFQNEAQLEKSRLLSDRFSAERPKGSFSTLEIQRTEQGDSAMYLCASSLPARSPEAFFGQGTRLTVV.

The chain uses TRBV5-1 and TRBJ2-1; 8 bases map to TRBD1. Trimming cost V 3 bases and J 9 bases; bases outside gene matches: 2. The CDR3 contains 12 residues. Germline V gives CDR1 SGHRS, CDR2 YFSETQ. CDR3 loop: CASSYRGTEQFF. In DNA form, the CDR3 reads TGCGCCAGCAGCTACAGGGGGACTGAGCAGTTCTTC.